This T cell receptor beta chain was captured in a study of blood T cell repertoires in COVID-19. This clone was recorded only once. Trimming removed 2 bases at V and 4 bases at J, with 11 bases between. Germline V gives CDR1 MNHNS, CDR2 SASEGT. The CDR3 is made up of 14 amino acids. Clones were sequenced by immunoSEQ multiplex PCR, and TCRdb holds only the in-frame ones, with some missing. The sample has 270,000 or so clones, 84% seen once. This TCR was recovered from a human donor with COVID-19, enrolled during active disease. The donor label of this sample is uncertain. The specimen was peripheral blood. The chain couples TRBV6-1 to TRBJ1-1; unclear D gene. As DNA, the CDR3 is TGTGCCAGCAGTGAAACTTACAGAAGCACTGAAGCTTTCTTT. This sequence encodes CASSETYRSTEAFF.